This TCR beta chain was obtained from a study of blood T cell repertoires in COVID-19. The table came from immunoSEQ multiplex PCR; TCRdb's copy has only in-frame clones and leaves some out. This sample carries about 88,000 clones, approximately 90% of them seen once, and the ten largest clones take over 2.5%. In this sample, this clone turned up once. The germline gives CDR1 SGDLS, CDR2 YYNGEE. The CDR3 is 15 residues long. Between the trimmed V and J ends, which lost 5 bases and 0 bases, there was a span of 12 bases. The sample comprised peripheral blood. This receptor was identified in a woman of 80 years or more with acute or convalescent COVID-19. The rearrangement uses TRBV9 and TRBJ1-3; TRBD1 might be the D (5 bases). CDR3 in amino acids: CASSGDSFSGNTIYF. CDR3 sequence (DNA): TGTGCCAGCAGTGGTGACAGCTTCTCTGGAAACACCATATATTTT.